The present TCR beta chain was sequenced within a study of blood T cells in healthy people across ages. Study results and limitations: The recorded TCR beta diversity per million T cells decreased in a roughly linear manner with age. Strong correlation existed between TCR beta diversity and naive T cell percentage. Expanded clonotype shifts may have been confounded, as the donors had an unknown CMV status.

This CDR3 spans 13 amino acids. V lost 5 bases and J lost 6, with 11 bases in between. This clonotype has just a few counts. What it binds is unknown. Every participating donor contributed approximately 9.5 milliliters of peripheral blood through a draw. Combining a sample-barcoded 5' primer with a J-beta primer mix, a second PCR ran for roughly 7 to 12 cycles. TCRdb independently ran MiXCR on the 5' RACE reads; one entry per CDR3 protein. The sample consists of about 1.5 million distinct CDR3 sequences, approximately 43% of them appearing once. V and J are TRBV12-3 or TRBV12-4 and TRBJ1-5; no definite D call. The sample taken for sequencing was blood. The receptor's source is a woman aged 18-29 years in good health. The CDR3 loop reads CASSMAFGQPQHF. DNA of the CDR3: TGTGCCAGCAGTATGGCATTTGGTCAGCCCCAGCATTTT.